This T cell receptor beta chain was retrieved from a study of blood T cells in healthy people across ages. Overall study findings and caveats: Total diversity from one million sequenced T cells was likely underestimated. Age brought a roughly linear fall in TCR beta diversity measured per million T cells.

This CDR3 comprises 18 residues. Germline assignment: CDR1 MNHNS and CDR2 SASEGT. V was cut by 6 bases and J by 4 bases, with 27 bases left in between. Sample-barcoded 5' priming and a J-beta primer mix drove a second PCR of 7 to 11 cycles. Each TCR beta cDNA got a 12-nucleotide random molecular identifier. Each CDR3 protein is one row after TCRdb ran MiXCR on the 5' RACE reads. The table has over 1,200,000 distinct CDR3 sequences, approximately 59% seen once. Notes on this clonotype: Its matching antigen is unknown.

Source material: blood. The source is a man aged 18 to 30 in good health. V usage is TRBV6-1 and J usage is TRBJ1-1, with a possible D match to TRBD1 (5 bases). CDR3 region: CASSPNRARALPATEAFF. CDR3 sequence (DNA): TGTGCCAGCAGCCCTAATAGGGCCAGGGCCTTACCGGCCACTGAAGCTTTCTTT.